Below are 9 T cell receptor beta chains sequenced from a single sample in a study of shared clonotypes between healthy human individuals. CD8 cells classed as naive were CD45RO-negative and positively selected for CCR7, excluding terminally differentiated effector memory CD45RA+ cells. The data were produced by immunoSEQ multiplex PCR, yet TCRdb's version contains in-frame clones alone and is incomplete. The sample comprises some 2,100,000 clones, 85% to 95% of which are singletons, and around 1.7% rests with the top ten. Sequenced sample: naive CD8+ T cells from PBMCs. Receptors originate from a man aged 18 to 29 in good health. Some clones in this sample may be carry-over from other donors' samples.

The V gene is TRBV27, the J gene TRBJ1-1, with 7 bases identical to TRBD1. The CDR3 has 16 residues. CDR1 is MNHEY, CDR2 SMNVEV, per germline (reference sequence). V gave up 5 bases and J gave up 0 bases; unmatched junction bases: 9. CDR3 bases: TGTGCCAGCAGTCCATCCACGGGACAGATGAACACTGAAGCTTTCTTT. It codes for CASSPSTGQMNTEAFF.

The CDR3 reads CASSSRQGTSGDTIYF. CDR3 nucleotides: TGTGCCAGCAGCTCCAGACAGGGTACCTCGGGGGACACCATATATTTT. The V call is TRBV11-2, the J call TRBJ1-3, with 7 nucleotides matching TRBD1. The germline CDR1 and CDR2 sequences are SGHAT and FQNNGV. The CDR3 runs 16 residues. J gave up 8 bases and V 4 bases, and 14 bases lay outside the gene matches.

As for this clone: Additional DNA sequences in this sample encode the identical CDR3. The CDR3: CASSPGLATYEQYF. The DNA of the CDR3 is TGTGCCAGCAGTCCGGGACTGGCCACCTACGAGCAGTACTTC. The genes are TRBV27 and TRBJ2-7, with TRBD2 as a possible D gene (6 bases). The germline gives CDR1 MNHEY, CDR2 SMNVEV (reference sequence). Trimming cost V 5 bases and J 2 bases, with 13 bases left between them. The CDR3 has 14 amino acids.

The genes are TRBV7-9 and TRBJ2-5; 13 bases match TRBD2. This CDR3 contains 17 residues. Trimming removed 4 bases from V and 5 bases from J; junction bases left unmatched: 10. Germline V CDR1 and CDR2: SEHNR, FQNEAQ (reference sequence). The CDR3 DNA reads TGTGCCAGCAGCTCGGCAAAGGGACTAGCGGGAAAGGAGACCCAGTACTTC. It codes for CASSSAKGLAGKETQYF.

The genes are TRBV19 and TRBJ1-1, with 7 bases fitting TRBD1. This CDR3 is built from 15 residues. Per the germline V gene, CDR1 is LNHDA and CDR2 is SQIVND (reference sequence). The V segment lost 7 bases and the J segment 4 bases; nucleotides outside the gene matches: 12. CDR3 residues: CASNPSGRGRTEAFF. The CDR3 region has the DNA TGTGCCAGTAACCCTTCGGGTAGGGGGCGCACTGAAGCTTTCTTT.

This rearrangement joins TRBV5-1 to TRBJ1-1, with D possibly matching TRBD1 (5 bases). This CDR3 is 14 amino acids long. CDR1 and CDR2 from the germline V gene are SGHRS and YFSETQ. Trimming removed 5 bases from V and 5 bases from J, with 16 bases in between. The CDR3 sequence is CASSSHPGKTEAFF. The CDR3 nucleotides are TGCGCCAGCAGTTCCCATCCAGGGAAGACTGAAGCTTTCTTT. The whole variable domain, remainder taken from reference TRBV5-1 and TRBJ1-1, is KAGVTQTPRYLIKTRGQQVTLSCSPISGHRSVSWYQQTPGQGLQFLFEYFSETQRNKGNFPGRFSGRQFSNSRSEMNVSTLELGDSALYLCASSSHPGKTEAFFGQGTRLTVV.

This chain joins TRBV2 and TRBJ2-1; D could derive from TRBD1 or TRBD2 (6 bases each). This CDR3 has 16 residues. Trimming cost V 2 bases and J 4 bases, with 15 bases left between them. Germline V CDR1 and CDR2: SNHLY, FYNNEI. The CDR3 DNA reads TGTGCCAGCAGTGAATATGGGGGGCTTAATTACAATGAGCAGTTCTTC. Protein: CASSEYGGLNYNEQFF. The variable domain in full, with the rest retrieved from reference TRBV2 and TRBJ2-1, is EPEVTQTPSHQVTQMGQEVILRCVPISNHLYFYWYRQILGQKVEFLVSFYNNEISEKSEIFDDQFSVERPDGSNFTLKIRSTKLEDSAMYFCASSEYGGLNYNEQFFGPGTRLTVL.

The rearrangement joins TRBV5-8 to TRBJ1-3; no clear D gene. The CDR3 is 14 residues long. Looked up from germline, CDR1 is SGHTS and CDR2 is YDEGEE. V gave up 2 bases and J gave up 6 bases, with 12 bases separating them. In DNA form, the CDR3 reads TGTGCCAGCAGCTTTTTGCAGATTTCAAACACCATATATTTT. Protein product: CASSFLQISNTIYF.

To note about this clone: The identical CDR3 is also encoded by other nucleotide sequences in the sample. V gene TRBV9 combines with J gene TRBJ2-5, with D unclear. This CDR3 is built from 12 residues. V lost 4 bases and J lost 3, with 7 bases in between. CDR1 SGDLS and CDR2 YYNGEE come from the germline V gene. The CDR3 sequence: CASSPREETQYF. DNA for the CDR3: TGTGCCAGCAGCCCCCGGGAAGAGACCCAGTACTTC.